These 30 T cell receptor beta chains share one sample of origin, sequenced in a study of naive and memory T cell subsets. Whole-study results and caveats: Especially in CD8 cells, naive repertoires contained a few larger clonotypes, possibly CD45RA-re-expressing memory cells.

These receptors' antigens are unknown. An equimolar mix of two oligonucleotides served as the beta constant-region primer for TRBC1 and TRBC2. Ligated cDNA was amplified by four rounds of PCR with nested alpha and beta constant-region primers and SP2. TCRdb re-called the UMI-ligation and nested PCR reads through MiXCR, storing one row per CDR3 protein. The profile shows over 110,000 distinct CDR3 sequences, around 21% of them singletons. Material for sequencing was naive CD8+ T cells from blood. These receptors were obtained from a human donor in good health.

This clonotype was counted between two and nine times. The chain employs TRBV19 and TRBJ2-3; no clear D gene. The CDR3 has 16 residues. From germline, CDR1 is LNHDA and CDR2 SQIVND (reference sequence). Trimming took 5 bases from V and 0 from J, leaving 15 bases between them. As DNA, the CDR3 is TGTGCCAGTAGTTGGGCAGCTTATTCTAGCACAGATACGCAGTATTTT. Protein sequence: CASSWAAYSSTDTQYF. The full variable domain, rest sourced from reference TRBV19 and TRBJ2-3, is DGGITQSPKYLFRKEGQNVTLSCEQNLNHDAMYWYRQDPGQGLRLIYYSQIVNDFQKGDIAEGYSVSREKKESFPLTVTSAQKNPTAFYLCASSWAAYSSTDTQYFGPGTRLTVL.

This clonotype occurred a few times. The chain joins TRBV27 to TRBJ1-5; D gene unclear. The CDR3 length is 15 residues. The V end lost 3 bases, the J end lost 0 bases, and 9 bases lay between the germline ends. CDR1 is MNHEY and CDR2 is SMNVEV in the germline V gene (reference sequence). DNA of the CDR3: TGTGCCAGCAGTTTTGACAAGTATAGCAATCAGCCCCAGCATTTT. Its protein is CASSFDKYSNQPQHF.

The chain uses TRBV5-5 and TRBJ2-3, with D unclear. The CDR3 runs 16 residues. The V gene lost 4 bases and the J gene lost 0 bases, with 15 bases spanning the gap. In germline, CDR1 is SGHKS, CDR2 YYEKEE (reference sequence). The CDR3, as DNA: TGTGCCAGCAGCCAACAAGGTGGAACTAGCACAGATACGCAGTATTTT. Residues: CASSQQGGTSTDTQYF.

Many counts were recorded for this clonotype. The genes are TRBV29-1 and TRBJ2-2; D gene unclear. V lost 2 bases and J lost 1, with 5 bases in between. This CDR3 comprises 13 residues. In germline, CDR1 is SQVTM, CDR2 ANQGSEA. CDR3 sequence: CSVEHRNTGELFF. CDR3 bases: TGCAGCGTTGAACACAGGAACACCGGGGAGCTGTTTTTT.

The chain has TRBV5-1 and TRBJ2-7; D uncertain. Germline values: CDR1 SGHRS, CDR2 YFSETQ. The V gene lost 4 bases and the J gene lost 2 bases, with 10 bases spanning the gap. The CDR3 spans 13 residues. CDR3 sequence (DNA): TGCGCCAGCAGCGGGCTAAGTCCCTACGAGCAGTACTTC. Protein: CASSGLSPYEQYF.

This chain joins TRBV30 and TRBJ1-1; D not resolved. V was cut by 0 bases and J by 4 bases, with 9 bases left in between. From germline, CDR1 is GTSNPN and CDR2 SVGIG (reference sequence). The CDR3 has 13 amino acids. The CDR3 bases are TGTGCCTGGAGTGTTCTGGTCTTCACTGAAGCTTTCTTT. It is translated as CAWSVLVFTEAFF. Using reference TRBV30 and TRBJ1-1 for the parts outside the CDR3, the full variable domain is SQTIHQWPATLVQPVGSPLSLECTVEGTSNPNLYWYRQAAGRGLQLLFYSVGIGQISSEVPQNLSASRPQDRQFILSSKKLLLSDSGFYLCAWSVLVFTEAFFGQGTRLTVV.

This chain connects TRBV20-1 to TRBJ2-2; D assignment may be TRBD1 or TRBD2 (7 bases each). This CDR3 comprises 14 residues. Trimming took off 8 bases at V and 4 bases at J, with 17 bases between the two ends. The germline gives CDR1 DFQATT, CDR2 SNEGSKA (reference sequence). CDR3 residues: CSSGGGKGTGELFF. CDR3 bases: TGCAGTTCAGGGGGGGGAAAGGGCACCGGGGAGCTGTTTTTT.

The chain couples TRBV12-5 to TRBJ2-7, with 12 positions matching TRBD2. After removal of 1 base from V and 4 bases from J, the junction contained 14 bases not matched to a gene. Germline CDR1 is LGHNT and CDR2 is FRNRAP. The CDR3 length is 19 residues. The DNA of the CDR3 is TGTGCTAGTGGTTTGGCTATAACCGGGACTAGCGGGTTACAATACGAGCAGTACTTC. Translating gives CASGLAITGTSGLQYEQYF.

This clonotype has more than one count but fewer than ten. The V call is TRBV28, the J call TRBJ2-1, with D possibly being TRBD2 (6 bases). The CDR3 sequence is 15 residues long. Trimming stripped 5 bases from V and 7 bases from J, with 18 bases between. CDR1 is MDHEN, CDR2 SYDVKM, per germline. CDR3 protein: CASSLSGQTFNEQFF. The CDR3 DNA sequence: TGTGCCAGCAGTCTTAGCGGCCAGACGTTTAATGAGCAGTTCTTC.

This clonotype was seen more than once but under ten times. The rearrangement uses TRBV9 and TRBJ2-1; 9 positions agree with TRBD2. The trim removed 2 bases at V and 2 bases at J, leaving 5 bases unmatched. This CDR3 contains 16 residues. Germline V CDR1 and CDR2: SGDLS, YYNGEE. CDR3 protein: CASSVRTSEAYNEQFF. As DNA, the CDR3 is TGTGCCAGCAGCGTCCGGACTAGCGAGGCCTACAATGAGCAGTTCTTC.

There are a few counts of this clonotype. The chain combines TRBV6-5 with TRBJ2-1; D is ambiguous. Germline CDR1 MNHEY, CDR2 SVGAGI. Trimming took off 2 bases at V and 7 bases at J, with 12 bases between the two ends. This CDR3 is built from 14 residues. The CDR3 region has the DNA TGTGCCAGCAGTTACGAGGTTACGGAAAATGAGCAGTTCTTC. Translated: CASSYEVTENEQFF.

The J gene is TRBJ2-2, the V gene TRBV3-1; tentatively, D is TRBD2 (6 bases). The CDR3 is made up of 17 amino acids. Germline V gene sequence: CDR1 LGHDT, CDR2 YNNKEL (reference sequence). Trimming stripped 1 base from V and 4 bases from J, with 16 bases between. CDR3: CASSQANLFSGTGELFF. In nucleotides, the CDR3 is TGTGCCAGCAGCCAAGCGAACTTATTTAGCGGCACCGGGGAGCTGTTTTTT. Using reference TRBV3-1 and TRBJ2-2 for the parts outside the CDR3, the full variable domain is DTAVSQTPKYLVTQMGNDKSIKCEQNLGHDTMYWYKQDSKKFLKIMFSYNNKELIINETVPNRFSPKSPDKAHLNLHINSLELGDSAVYFCASSQANLFSGTGELFFGEGSRLTVL.

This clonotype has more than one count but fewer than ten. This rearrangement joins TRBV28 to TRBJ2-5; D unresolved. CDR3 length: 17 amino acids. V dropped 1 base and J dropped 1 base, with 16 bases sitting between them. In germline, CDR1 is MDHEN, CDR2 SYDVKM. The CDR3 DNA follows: TGTGCCAGCAGTTTATATTGGAGTGAAACGGCCCAAGAGACCCAGTACTTC. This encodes CASSLYWSETAQETQYF.

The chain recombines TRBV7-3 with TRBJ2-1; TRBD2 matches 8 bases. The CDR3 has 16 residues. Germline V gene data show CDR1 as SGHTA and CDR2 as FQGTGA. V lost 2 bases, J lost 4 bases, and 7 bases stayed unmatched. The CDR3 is CASSLSPGGEYNEQFF. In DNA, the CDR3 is TGTGCCAGCAGCTTATCCCCGGGAGGGGAATACAATGAGCAGTTCTTC.

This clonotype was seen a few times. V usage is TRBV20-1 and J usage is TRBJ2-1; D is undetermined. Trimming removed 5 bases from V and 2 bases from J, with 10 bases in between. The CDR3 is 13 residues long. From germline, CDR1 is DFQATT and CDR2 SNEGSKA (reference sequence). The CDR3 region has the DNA TGCAGTGCTCCGACTGTCACCTACAATGAGCAGTTCTTC. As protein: CSAPTVTYNEQFF.

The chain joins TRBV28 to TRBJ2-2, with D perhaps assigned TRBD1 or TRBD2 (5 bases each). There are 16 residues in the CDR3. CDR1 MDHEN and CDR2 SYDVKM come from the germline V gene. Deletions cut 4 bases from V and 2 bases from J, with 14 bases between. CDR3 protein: CASSSRGVANTGELFF. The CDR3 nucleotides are TGTGCCAGCAGTTCCCGGGGCGTTGCAAACACCGGGGAGCTGTTTTTT.

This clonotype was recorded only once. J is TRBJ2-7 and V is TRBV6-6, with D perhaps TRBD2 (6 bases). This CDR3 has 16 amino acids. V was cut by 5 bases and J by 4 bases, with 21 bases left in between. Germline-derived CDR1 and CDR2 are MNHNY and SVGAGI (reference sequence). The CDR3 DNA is TGTGCCAGCAGTAGCTCCCCCCGGGGACTTTTATACGAGCAGTACTTC. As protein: CASSSSPRGLLYEQYF.

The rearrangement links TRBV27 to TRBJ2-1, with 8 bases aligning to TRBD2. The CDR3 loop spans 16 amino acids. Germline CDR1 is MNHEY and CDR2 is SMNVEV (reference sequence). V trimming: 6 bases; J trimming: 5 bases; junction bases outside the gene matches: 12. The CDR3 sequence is CASSSLPGGGNNEQFF. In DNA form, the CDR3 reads TGTGCCAGCAGCTCCCTCCCCGGGGGGGGAAACAATGAGCAGTTCTTC.

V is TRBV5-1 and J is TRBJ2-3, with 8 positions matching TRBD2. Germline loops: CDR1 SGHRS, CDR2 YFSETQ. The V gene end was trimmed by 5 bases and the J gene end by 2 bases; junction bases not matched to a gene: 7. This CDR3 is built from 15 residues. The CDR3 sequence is CASSTGLVFTDTQYF. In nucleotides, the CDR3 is TGCGCCAGCAGTACGGGACTAGTCTTCACAGATACGCAGTATTTT.

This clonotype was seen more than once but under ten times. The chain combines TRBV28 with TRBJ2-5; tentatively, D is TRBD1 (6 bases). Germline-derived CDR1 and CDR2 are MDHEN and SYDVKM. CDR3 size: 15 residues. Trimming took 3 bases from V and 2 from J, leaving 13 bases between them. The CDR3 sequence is CASSFAGGSQETQYF. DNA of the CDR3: TGTGCCAGCAGTTTCGCTGGGGGCTCACAAGAGACCCAGTACTTC.

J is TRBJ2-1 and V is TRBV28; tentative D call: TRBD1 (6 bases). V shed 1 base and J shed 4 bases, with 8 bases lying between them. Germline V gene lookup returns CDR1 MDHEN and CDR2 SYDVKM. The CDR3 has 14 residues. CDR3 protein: CASSLSTGYNEQFF. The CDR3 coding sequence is TGTGCCAGCAGTTTATCCACAGGGTACAATGAGCAGTTCTTC.

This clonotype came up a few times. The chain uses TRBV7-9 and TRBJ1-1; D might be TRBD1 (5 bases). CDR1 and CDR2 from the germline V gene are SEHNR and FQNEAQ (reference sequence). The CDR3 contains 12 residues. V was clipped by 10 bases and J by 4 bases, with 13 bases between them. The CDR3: CAIRGHSTEAFF. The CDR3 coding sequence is TGTGCCATCAGAGGACACAGCACTGAAGCTTTCTTT. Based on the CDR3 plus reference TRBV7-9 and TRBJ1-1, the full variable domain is DTGVSQNPRHKITKRGQNVTFRCDPISEHNRLYWYRQTLGQGPEFLTYFQNEAQLEKSRLLSDRFSAERPKGSFSTLEIQRTEQGDSAMYLCAIRGHSTEAFFGQGTRLTVV.

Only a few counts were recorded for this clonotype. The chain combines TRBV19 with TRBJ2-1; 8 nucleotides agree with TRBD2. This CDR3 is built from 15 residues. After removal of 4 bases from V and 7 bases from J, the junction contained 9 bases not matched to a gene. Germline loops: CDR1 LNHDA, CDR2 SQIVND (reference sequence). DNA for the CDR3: TGTGCCAGTAGTAGTTTAGGACTAGCCGAAAATGAGCAGTTCTTC. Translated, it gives CASSSLGLAENEQFF.

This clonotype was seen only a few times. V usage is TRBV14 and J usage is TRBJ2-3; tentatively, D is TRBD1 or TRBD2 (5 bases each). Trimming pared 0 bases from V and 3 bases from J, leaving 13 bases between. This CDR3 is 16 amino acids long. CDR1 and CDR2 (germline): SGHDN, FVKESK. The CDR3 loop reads CASSQEIDWGTDTQYF. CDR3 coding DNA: TGTGCCAGCAGCCAAGAAATAGATTGGGGGACAGATACGCAGTATTTT.

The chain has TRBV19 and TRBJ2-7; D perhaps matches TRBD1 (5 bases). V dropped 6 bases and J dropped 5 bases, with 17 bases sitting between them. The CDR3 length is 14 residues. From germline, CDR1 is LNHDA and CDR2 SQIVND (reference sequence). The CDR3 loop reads CASSTPGLVHEQYF. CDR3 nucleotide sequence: TGTGCCAGTAGCACACCAGGGTTAGTCCACGAGCAGTACTTC.

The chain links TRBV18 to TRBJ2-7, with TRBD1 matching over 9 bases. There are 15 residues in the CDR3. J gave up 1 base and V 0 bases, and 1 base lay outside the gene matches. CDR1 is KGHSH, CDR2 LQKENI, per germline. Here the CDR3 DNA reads TGTGCCAGCTCACCACCGGGACAGGGATCCTACGAGCAGTACTTC. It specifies CASSPPGQGSYEQYF.

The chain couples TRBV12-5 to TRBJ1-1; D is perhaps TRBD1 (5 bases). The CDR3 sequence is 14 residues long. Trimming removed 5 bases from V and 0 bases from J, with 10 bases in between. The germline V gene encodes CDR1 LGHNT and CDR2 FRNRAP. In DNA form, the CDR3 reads TGTGCTAGTGGTCATACAGGTTTGAACACTGAAGCTTTCTTT. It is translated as CASGHTGLNTEAFF.

The CDR3 loop is CSATGTENYEQYF. The DNA for the CDR3 is TGCAGTGCTACCGGGACTGAGAACTACGAGCAGTACTTC. The rearrangement links TRBV20-1 to TRBJ2-7; tentatively, D is TRBD2 (6 bases). Germline lookup yields CDR1 DFQATT and CDR2 SNEGSKA (reference sequence). The V and J ends lost 4 bases and 3 bases respectively, with 13 bases between them. This CDR3 contains 13 residues.

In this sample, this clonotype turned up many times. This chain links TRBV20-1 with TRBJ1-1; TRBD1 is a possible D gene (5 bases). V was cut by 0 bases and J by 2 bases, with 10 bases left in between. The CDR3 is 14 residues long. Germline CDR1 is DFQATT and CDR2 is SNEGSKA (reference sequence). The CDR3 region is CSARDVDSNTEAFF. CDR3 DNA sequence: TGCAGTGCTAGAGATGTCGACAGCAACACTGAAGCTTTCTTT.

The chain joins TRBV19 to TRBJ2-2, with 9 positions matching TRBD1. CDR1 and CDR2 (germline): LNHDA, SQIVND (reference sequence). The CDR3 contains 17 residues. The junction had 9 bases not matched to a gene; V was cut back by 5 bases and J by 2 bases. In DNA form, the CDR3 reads TGTGCCAGTAGTCACAGGGGGCGACTTCAAAACACCGGGGAGCTGTTTTTT. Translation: CASSHRGRLQNTGELFF. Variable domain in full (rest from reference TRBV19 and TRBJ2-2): DGGITQSPKYLFRKEGQNVTLSCEQNLNHDAMYWYRQDPGQGLRLIYYSQIVNDFQKGDIAEGYSVSREKKESFPLTVTSAQKNPTAFYLCASSHRGRLQNTGELFFGEGSRLTVL.